A selection of T cell receptor beta chains follows, all from one sample in a study of shared clonotypes between healthy human individuals. Assay: immunoSEQ multiplex PCR; the TCRdb copy retains only in-frame clones and omits some. Among some 2,000,000 clones listed, almost 96% were seen once. The sequencing sample was made of naive CD4+ T cells sorted from blood. The receptors stem from a man between 18 and 35 years old in good health. The conserved cysteine and the conserved F or W are not part of the CDR3 here.

>TRBV9|TRBJ2-3
ASSARFRGNADTQY
>TRBV7-9|TRBJ1-2
ASRLTGTDGYT
>TRBV5-1|TRBJ2-5
ASSKLQESETQY
>TRBV7-2|TRBJ2-3
ASSSMTYYTQY
>TRBV4-1|TRBJ1-4
ASSQYGTARKLF
>TRBV10-3|TRBJ2-3
AIGQALGTDTQY
>TRBV30|TRBJ1-1
AWNQGFATEAF
>TRBV15|TRBJ2-5
ATSREDSQETQY
>TRBV2|TRBJ2-7
ASNGAGGSYEQY
>TRBV9|TRBJ2-5
ASSVVGTSHRQETQY
>TRBV5-1|TRBJ2-5
ASTRQDRETQY
>TRBV5-4|TRBJ1-1
ASSEDRDTEAF
>TRBV5-6|TRBJ2-7
ASRLKGTALYEQY
>TRBV30|TRBJ1-2
ACYRGLGGYT
>TRBV21-1|TRBJ2-7
ASSRADRDLDHEQY
>TRBV7-2|TRBJ2-7
ASSLGPHAPLGWTYEQY
>TRBV12-5|TRBJ1-2
ASGPALSLLEGPNYGYT
>TRBV5-1|TRBJ2-3
ASSLGTHSTDTQY
>TRBV6-5|TRBJ1-1
ASSYSWTGANTEAF
>TRBV9|TRBJ2-3
ASSVGGAQTDTQY
>TRBV19|TRBJ2-7
ASRNQGISYEQY
>TRBV5-1|TRBJ2-2
ASSSYVGTGELF
>TRBV5-6|TRBJ2-3
ASSRTDTQY
>TRBV5-6|TRBJ2-2
ASSLGYRLGNTGELF
>TRBV18|TRBJ2-4
ASSPAGAKNIQY
>TRBV19|TRBJ1-6
ASSTTPPPGNSPLH
>TRBV25-1|TRBJ1-2
ASSEDYGYT
>TRBV27|TRBJ2-7
ASSPTGGSVGEQY
>TRBV30|TRBJ1-5
AWSRGLDQPQH
>TRBV6-1|TRBJ2-1
ASSGQGEVTSGSTYNEQF
>TRBV18|TRBJ1-1
ASSPHEGSTEAF
>TRBV25-1|TRBJ2-3
ASSGGQVLADTQY
>TRBV4-1|TRBJ1-1
ASSQVPGQGSAF
>TRBV7-2|TRBJ2-1
ASSPPASLPYNEQF
>TRBV7-9|TRBJ2-6
ASSLVGSNRGSGANVLT